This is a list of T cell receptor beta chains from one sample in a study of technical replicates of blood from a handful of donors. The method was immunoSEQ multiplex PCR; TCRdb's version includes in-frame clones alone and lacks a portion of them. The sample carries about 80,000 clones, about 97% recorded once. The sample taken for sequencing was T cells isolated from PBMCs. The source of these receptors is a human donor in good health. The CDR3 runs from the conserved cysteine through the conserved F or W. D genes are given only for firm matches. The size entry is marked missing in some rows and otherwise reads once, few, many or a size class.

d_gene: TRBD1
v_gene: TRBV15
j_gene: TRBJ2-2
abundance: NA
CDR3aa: CATSRDARAGTENTGELFF
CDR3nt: TGTGCCACCAGCAGAGATGCGCGGGCCGGGACAGAGAACACCGGGGAGCTGTTTTTT

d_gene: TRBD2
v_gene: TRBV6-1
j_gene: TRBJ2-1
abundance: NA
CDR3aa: CATGLAAGRGEQFF
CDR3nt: TGTGCCACGGGACTAGCGGCAGGGAGGGGGGAGCAGTTCTTC

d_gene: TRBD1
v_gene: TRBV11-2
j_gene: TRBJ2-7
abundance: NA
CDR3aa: CASSLSATGWAYEQYF
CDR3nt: TGTGCCAGCAGCCTAAGCGCGACAGGGTGGGCCTACGAGCAGTACTTC

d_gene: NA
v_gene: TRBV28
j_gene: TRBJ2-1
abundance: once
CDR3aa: CASSSSEGGARNEQFF
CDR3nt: TGTGCCAGCAGTTCTTCCGAGGGGGGGGCAAGGAATGAGCAGTTCTTC

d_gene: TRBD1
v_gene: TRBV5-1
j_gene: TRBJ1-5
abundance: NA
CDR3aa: CASSTGDGNSNQPQHF
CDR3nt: TGCGCCAGCAGCACAGGGGACGGAAATAGCAATCAGCCCCAGCATTTT

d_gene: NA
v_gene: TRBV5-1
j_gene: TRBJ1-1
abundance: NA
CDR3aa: CASSSVAGNTEAFF
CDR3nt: TGCGCCAGCAGCTCAGTGGCGGGCAACACTGAAGCTTTCTTT

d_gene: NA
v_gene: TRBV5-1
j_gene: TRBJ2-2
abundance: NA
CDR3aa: CASSFGAGELFF
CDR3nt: TGCGCCAGCAGCTTCGGGGCCGGGGAGCTGTTTTTT

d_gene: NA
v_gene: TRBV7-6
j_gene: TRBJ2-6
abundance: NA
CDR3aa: CASSPIDSGSGANVLTF
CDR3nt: TGTGCCAGCAGCCCGATCGACTCGGGCTCTGGGGCCAACGTCCTGACTTTC

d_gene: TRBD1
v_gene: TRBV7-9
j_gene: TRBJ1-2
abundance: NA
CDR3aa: CASSRGQSYGYTF
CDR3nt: TGTGCCAGCAGCCGGGGACAGAGCTATGGCTACACCTTC

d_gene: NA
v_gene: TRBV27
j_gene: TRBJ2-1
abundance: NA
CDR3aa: CASTSWISSVFKRTEGRGNEQFF
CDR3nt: TGTGCCAGCACTTCCTGGATCTCCTCCGTTTTTAAGCGAACCGAAGGCCGGGGCAATGAGCAGTTCTTC

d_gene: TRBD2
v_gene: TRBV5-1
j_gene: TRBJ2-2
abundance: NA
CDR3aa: CASSWPSGRLNTGELFF
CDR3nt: TGCGCCAGCAGCTGGCCTAGCGGGAGATTGAACACCGGGGAGCTGTTTTTT

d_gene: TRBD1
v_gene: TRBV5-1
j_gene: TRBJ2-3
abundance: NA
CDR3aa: CASSLDRTGTSTDTQYF
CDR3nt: TGCGCCAGCAGCTTAGACCGGACAGGGACCAGCACAGATACGCAGTATTTT

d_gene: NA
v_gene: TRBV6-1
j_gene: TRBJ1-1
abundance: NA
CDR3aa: CASSEDRNTEAFF
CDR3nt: TGTGCCAGCAGTGAAGACAGGAACACTGAAGCTTTCTTT

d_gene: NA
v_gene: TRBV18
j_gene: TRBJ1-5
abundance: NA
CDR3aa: CASTEGMVQPQHF
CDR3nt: TGTGCCAGCACCGAGGGAATGGTACAGCCCCAGCATTTT

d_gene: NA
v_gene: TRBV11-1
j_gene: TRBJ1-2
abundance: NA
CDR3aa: CASSPRGPRGSLYGYTF
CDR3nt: TGTGCCAGCAGCCCGAGAGGTCCCAGGGGCTCTCTCTATGGCTACACCTTC

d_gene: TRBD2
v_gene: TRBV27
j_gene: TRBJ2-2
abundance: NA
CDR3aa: CASSSFSGGRGELFF
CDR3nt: TGTGCCAGCAGTTCATTTAGCGGGGGAAGAGGGGAGCTGTTTTTT

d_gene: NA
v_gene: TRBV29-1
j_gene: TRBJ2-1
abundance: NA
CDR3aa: CSDGSDNLELNEQFF
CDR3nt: TGCAGCGATGGTTCAGACAACCTCGAACTCAATGAGCAGTTCTTC

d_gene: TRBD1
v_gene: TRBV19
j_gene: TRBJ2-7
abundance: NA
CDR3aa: CASSIRGHYEQYF
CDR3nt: TGTGCCAGTAGTATAAGGGGGCACTACGAGCAGTACTTC

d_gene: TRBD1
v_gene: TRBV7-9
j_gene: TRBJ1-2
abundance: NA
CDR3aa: CASSSHLEGASDGYTF
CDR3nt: TGTGCCAGCAGCTCCCATTTAGAGGGGGCGTCGGACGGCTACACCTTC

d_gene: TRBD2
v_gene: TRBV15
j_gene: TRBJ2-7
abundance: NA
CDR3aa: CASGSGSSYEQYF
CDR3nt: TGTGCCTCTGGTAGCGGGAGCTCCTACGAGCAGTACTTC

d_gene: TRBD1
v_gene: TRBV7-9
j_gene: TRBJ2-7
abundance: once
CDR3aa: CASRDRDYEQYF
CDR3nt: TGTGCCAGCAGGGACAGGGACTACGAGCAGTACTTC

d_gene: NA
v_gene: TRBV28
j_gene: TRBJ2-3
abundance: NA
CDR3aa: CASSLTGPTDTQYF
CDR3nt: TGTGCCAGCAGTTTAACAGGGCCCACAGATACGCAGTATTTT

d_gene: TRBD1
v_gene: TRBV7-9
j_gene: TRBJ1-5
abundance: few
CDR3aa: CASSFDRGDQPQHF
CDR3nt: TGTGCCAGCAGCTTTGACAGGGGGGATCAGCCCCAGCATTTT

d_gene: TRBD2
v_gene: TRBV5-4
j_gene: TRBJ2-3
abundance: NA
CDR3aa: CASSSGLSTDTQYF
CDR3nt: TGTGCCAGCAGCTCGGGACTAAGCACAGATACGCAGTATTTT

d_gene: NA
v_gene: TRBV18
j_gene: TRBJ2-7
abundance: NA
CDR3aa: CASSPGGLSYEQYF
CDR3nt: TGTGCCAGCTCACCAGGGGGACTCTCCTACGAGCAGTACTTC

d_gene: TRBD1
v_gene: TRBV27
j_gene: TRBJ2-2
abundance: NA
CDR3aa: CASSLSRTGSNTGELFF
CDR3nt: TGTGCCAGCAGTTTATCGAGGACAGGGTCGAACACCGGGGAGCTGTTTTTT

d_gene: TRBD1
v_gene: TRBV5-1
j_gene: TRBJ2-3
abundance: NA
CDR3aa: CASSSDRGQWGTDTQYF
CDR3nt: TGCGCCAGCAGCTCTGACAGGGGTCAATGGGGCACAGATACGCAGTATTTT

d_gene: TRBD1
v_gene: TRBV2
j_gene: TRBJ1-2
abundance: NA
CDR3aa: CASSARQGNYGYTF
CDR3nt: TGTGCCAGCAGCGCCCGACAGGGTAACTATGGCTACACCTTC

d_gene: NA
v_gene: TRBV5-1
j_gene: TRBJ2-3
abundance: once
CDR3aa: CASRSPRTDTQYF
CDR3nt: TGCGCCAGCAGATCTCCCCGCACAGATACGCAGTATTTT

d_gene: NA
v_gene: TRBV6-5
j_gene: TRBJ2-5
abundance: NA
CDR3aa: CASSWESRTPETQYF
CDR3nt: TGTGCCAGCAGTTGGGAATCTCGGACTCCAGAGACCCAGTACTTC

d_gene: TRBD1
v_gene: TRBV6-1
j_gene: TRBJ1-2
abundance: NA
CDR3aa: CASRPQGAVGGYTF
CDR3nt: TGTGCCAGCAGACCACAGGGGGCGGTGGGTGGCTACACCTTC

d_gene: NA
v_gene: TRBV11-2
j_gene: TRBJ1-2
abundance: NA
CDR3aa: CASTPGFGTTNYGYTF
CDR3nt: TGTGCCAGCACTCCCGGATTCGGGACAACTAACTATGGCTACACCTTC

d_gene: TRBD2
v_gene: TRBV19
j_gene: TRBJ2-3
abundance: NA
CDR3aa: CAASRLAGTTDTQYF
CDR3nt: TGTGCCGCTTCTCGTCTAGCGGGAACCACAGATACGCAGTATTTT

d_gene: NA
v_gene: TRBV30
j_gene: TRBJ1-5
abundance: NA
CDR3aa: CAWSVRGGSNQPQHF
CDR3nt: TGTGCCTGGAGTGTACGAGGGGGTAGCAATCAGCCCCAGCATTTT

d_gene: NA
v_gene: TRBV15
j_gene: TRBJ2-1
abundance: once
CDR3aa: CATSRDLGAEQFF
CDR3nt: TGTGCCACCAGCAGAGACCTGGGGGCTGAGCAGTTCTTC

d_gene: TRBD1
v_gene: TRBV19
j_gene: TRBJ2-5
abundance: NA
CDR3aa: CASSSKTGMNQETQYF
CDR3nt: TGTGCCAGTAGTAGTAAGACAGGGATGAACCAAGAGACCCAGTACTTC

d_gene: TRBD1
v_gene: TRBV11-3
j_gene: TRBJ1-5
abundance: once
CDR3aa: CASSYGQGGNQPQHF
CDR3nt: TGTGCCAGCAGCTACGGACAGGGTGGCAATCAGCCCCAGCATTTT

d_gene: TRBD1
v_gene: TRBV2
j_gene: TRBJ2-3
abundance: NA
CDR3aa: CARAQGTTDTQYF
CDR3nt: TGTGCCAGGGCACAGGGGACCACAGATACGCAGTATTTT

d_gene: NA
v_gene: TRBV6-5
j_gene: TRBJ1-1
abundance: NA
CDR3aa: CASSYNPVMNTEAFF
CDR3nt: TGTGCCAGCAGTTATAATCCGGTGATGAACACTGAAGCTTTCTTT

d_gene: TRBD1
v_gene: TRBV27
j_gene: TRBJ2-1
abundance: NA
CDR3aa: CASANTGGSYNEQFF
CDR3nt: TGTGCCAGCGCCAACACAGGGGGGTCCTACAATGAGCAGTTCTTC

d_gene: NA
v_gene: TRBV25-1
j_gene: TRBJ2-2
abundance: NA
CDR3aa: CASSVGGRYTGELFF
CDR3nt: TGTGCCAGCAGTGTAGGGGGAAGGTACACCGGGGAGCTGTTTTTT

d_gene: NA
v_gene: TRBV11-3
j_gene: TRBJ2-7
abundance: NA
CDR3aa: CASRRGGYEQYF
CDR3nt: TGTGCCAGCAGGAGAGGGGGCTACGAGCAGTACTTC

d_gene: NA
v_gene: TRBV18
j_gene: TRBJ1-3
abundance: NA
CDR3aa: CASSPGDTGNTIYF
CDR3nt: TGTGCCAGCTCACCAGGGGACACTGGAAACACCATATATTTT

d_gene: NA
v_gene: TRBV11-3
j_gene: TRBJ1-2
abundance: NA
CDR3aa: CASSARSGGSNYGYTF
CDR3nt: TGTGCCAGCAGCGCCCGGTCGGGGGGATCTAACTATGGCTACACCTTC

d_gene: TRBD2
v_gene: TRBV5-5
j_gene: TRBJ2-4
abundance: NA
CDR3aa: CASSLDPGTSIQYF
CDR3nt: TGTGCCAGCAGCCTGGACCCCGGGACTAGTATTCAGTACTTC

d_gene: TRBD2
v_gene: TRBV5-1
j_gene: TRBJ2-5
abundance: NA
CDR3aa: CASSSPRAGVRETQYF
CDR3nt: TGCGCCAGCAGTTCCCCCCGCGCGGGAGTACGGGAGACCCAGTACTTC

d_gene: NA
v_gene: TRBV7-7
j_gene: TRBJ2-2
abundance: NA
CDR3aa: CASSSQGVAAGELFF
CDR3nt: TGTGCCAGCAGCTCCCAGGGGGTAGCGGCCGGGGAGCTGTTTTTT

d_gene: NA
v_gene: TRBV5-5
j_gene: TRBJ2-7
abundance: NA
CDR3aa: CASSLRDRIITYEQYF
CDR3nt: TGTGCCAGCAGCTTGAGAGACAGAATTATAACCTACGAGCAGTACTTC

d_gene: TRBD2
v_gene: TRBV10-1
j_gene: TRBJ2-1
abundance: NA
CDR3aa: CASIIAGISYNEQFF
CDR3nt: TGCGCCAGCATCATAGCGGGTATCTCCTACAATGAGCAGTTCTTC

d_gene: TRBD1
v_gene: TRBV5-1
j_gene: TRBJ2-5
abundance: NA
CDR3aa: CASNEDRGETQYF
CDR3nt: TGCGCCAGCAACGAGGACAGGGGAGAGACCCAGTACTTC